One and the same sample provided the 15 T cell receptor beta chains below, sequenced in a study of blood T cell repertoires in COVID-19. Clones were read by immunoSEQ multiplex PCR, and TCRdb kept only the in-frame ones, dropping some. The table lists about 400,000 clones, roughly nine tenths of them singletons. The sample was peripheral blood. Receptor source: a man in his forties with acute or convalescent COVID-19.

The chain has TRBV5-1 and TRBJ1-6; no firm D call. Germline CDR1 and CDR2: SGHRS and YFSETQ. This CDR3 contains 13 residues. Trimming removed 2 bases from V and 8 bases from J, with 8 bases in between. CDR3 sequence: CASSFIADSPLHF. Here the CDR3 DNA reads TGCGCCAGCAGCTTTATCGCAGATTCACCCCTCCACTTT.

V and J are TRBV28 and TRBJ2-7; 10 bases line up with TRBD1. The CDR3 runs to 16 residues. V shed 4 bases and J 1 base; nucleotides not matched to a gene: 7. In germline, CDR1 is MDHEN, CDR2 SYDVKM. The CDR3 bases are TGTGCCAGCAGTTCCCGGGACAGGGGCAATTCCTACGAGCAGTACTTC. Its protein product is CASSSRDRGNSYEQYF. The whole variable domain, remainder taken from reference TRBV28 and TRBJ2-7, is DVKVTQSSRYLVKRTGEKVFLECVQDMDHENMFWYRQDPGLGLRLIYFSYDVKMKEKGDIPEGYSVSREKKERFSLILESASTNQTSMYLCASSSRDRGNSYEQYFGPGTRLTVT.

The V and J genes are TRBV5-5 and TRBJ1-5, with unresolved D. Germline CDR1 SGHKS, CDR2 YYEKEE (reference sequence). V was pared by 4 bases and J by 1 base, with 15 bases between. There are 16 residues in the CDR3. The CDR3 protein is CASSPGGGLSNQPQHF. DNA of the CDR3: TGTGCCAGCAGCCCCGGAGGCGGACTAAGCAATCAGCCCCAGCATTTT.

The chain links TRBV29-1 to TRBJ2-5; the match to TRBD1 covers 7 bases. Germline V lookup: CDR1 SQVTM, CDR2 ANQGSEA. Unmatched junction bases numbered 9, after V lost 6 bases and J lost 5 bases. The CDR3 spans 13 residues. The DNA of the CDR3 is TGCAGCGTGCGACCCGGGACAGATGAGACCCAGTACTTC. Protein: CSVRPGTDETQYF. The whole variable domain, remainder taken from reference TRBV29-1 and TRBJ2-5, is SAVISQKPSRDICQRGTSLTIQCQVDSQVTMMFWYRQQPGQSLTLIATANQGSEATYESGFVIDKFPISRPNLTFSTLTVSNMSPEDSSIYLCSVRPGTDETQYFGPGTRLLVL.

The chain joins TRBV12-3 or TRBV12-4 to TRBJ2-2; D is ambiguous. The CDR3 is 13 residues long. Trimming removed 8 bases from V and 8 bases from J, with 15 bases in between. The CDR3 here is CASVPRVAGELFF. CDR3 DNA: TGTGCCAGCGTCCCACGGGTAGCAGGGGAGCTGTTTTTT.

The DNA for the CDR3 is TGTGCCAGTAGTATTCTTTACGGGACAGGTGGGGGGACCCAGTACTTC. Translated, it gives CASSILYGTGGGTQYF. The chain links TRBV19 to TRBJ2-5; TRBD1 matches 8 bases. Trimming cost V 3 bases and J 7 bases; bases outside gene matches: 13. CDR3 length: 16 residues. Germline lookup yields CDR1 LNHDA and CDR2 SQIVND (reference sequence). Looking up the rest from reference TRBV19 and TRBJ2-5 gives the full variable domain: DGGITQSPKYLFRKEGQNVTLSCEQNLNHDAMYWYRQDPGQGLRLIYYSQIVNDFQKGDIAEGYSVSREKKESFPLTVTSAQKNPTAFYLCASSILYGTGGGTQYFGPGTRLLVL.

The J gene is TRBJ1-3, the V gene TRBV30; D is uncertain. Germline lookup yields CDR1 GTSNPN and CDR2 SVGIG (reference sequence). CDR3 length: 15 amino acids. V was pared by 4 bases and J by 0 bases, with 13 bases between. CDR3 sequence: CAWNPTGYSGNTIYF. CDR3 coding DNA: TGTGCCTGGAACCCGACGGGATACTCTGGAAACACCATATATTTT.

CDR3 coding DNA: TGTGCCAGCAGGGGGGGACGGAACACCGGGGAGCTGTTTTTT. As protein: CASRGGRNTGELFF. The chain is built from TRBV27 and TRBJ2-2; weak D call: TRBD2 (6 bases). The CDR3 runs 14 residues. V lost 6 bases and J lost 1, with 9 bases in between. Germline V lookup: CDR1 MNHEY, CDR2 SMNVEV (reference sequence).

The chain is built from TRBV15 and TRBJ2-1; 11 bases align to TRBD2. CDR1 is LNHNV, CDR2 YYDKDF, per germline (reference sequence). The J segment lost 9 bases and the V segment lost 8 bases, leaving 6 bases of the junction unmatched. The CDR3 is 13 residues long. The CDR3 DNA reads as TGTGCCACCGGTAGCGGGGGGGCCGCTGAGCAGTTCTTC. It is translated as CATGSGGAAEQFF.

The chain combines TRBV20-1 with TRBJ2-7, with unresolved D. The V and J ends lost 4 bases and 3 bases respectively, with 7 bases between them. The CDR3 extends over 11 amino acids. Germline values: CDR1 DFQATT, CDR2 SNEGSKA (reference sequence). The CDR3 here is CSANYNYEQYF. The CDR3 coding sequence is TGCAGTGCTAACTACAACTACGAGCAGTACTTC.

This chain links TRBV28 with TRBJ2-5; 9 bases align to TRBD1. V gave up 3 bases and J gave up 2 bases; unmatched junction bases: 4. Germline loops: CDR1 MDHEN, CDR2 SYDVKM. There are 15 residues in the CDR3. The CDR3 loop reads CASSFVGTGQETQYF. In nucleotides, the CDR3 is TGTGCCAGCAGTTTTGTAGGGACAGGGCAAGAGACCCAGTACTTC. Full variable domain (remainder filled in from reference TRBV28 and TRBJ2-5): DVKVTQSSRYLVKRTGEKVFLECVQDMDHENMFWYRQDPGLGLRLIYFSYDVKMKEKGDIPEGYSVSREKKERFSLILESASTNQTSMYLCASSFVGTGQETQYFGPGTRLLVL.

The chain couples TRBV28 to TRBJ1-5; no clear D. Between the trimmed V and J ends, which lost 6 bases and 7 bases, there was a span of 7 bases. CDR3 size: 11 residues. Germline V gene sequence: CDR1 MDHEN, CDR2 SYDVKM. CDR3 in DNA: TGTGCCAGCAGGAGGGAGCAGCCCCAGCATTTT. Translating it yields CASRREQPQHF. The full variable domain, with the rest looked up from reference TRBV28 and TRBJ1-5, is DVKVTQSSRYLVKRTGEKVFLECVQDMDHENMFWYRQDPGLGLRLIYFSYDVKMKEKGDIPEGYSVSREKKERFSLILESASTNQTSMYLCASRREQPQHFGDGTRLSIL.

The chain employs TRBV15 and TRBJ1-5; tentatively, D is TRBD1 (5 bases). The CDR3 has 14 amino acids. CDR1 LNHNV and CDR2 YYDKDF come from the germline V gene (reference sequence). V was clipped by 4 bases and J by 7 bases, with 14 bases between them. CDR3 protein: CATSMGGLGQPQHF. DNA of the CDR3: TGTGCCACCAGCATGGGGGGACTCGGACAGCCCCAGCATTTT.

This chain uses TRBV28 with TRBJ1-3; possibly TRBD1 for D (5 bases). Trimming took 8 bases from V and 3 from J, leaving 17 bases between them. The CDR3 contains 15 residues. Germline loops: CDR1 MDHEN, CDR2 SYDVKM. CDR3 residues: CASFSQGTNGNTIYF. The CDR3 nucleotides read TGTGCCAGCTTCTCCCAGGGCACTAATGGAAACACCATATATTTT.

The V and J genes are TRBV2 and TRBJ1-2, with 7 bases lining up with TRBD1. V trimming: 3 bases; J trimming: 4 bases; junction bases outside the gene matches: 2. This CDR3 contains 13 residues. Per germline, CDR1 SNHLY and CDR2 FYNNEI. CDR3 region: CASSDDRAYGYTF. The DNA for the CDR3 is TGTGCCAGCAGTGATGACAGGGCCTATGGCTACACCTTC.